The entry below describes one TCR beta chain. This sample was included in a study of blood T cell repertoires in COVID-19. This CDR3 contains 13 residues. Trimming pared 5 bases from V and 1 base from J, leaving 8 bases between. The V gene's germline CDR1 is SGHTA and CDR2 FQGTGA. This table comes from immunoSEQ multiplex PCR, and its TCRdb copy is limited to in-frame clones, with some not included. Of 250,000 to 350,000 clones in the sample, just over 85% were seen once. Participants reported their clinical history, and cohort assignment relied on those reports. Recovered participants had two consecutive negative NP/OP PCR tests, healthcare professional clearance, or symptom resolution.

Sequenced sample: PBMCs or T cells enriched from blood (not recorded which). The rearrangement joins TRBV7-3 to TRBJ1-1; D gene uncertain. The clonotype comes from a woman aged 18-29 years who had recovered from COVID-19. CDR3 sequence reads: CASSPSGNTEAFF. The CDR3 DNA reads as TGTGCCAGCAGCCCATCAGGGAACACTGAAGCTTTCTTT.